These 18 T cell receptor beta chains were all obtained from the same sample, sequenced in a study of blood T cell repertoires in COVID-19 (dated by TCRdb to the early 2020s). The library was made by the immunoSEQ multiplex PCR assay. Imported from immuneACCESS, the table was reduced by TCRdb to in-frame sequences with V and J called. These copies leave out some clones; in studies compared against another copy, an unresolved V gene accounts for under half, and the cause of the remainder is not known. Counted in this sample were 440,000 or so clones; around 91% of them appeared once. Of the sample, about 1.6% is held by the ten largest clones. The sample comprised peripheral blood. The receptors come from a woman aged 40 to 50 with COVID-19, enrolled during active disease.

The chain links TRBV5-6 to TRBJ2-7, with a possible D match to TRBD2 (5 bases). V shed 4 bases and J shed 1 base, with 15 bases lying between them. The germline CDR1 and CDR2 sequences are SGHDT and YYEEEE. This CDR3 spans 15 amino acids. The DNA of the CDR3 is TGTGCCAGCAGCCCCATGAGGGTGGGGTCCTACGAGCAGTACTTC. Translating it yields CASSPMRVGSYEQYF.

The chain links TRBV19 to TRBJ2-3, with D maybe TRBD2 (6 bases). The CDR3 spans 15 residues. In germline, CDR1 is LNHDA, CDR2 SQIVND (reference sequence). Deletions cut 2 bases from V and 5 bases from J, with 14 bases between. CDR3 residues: CASSIRSGFLDTQYF. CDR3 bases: TGTGCCAGTAGTATACGGAGCGGGTTCTTAGATACGCAGTATTTT.

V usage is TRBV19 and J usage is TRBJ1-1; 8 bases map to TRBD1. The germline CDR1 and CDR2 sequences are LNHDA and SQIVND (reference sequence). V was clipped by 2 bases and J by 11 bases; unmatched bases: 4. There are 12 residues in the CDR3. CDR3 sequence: CASSISDRDAFF. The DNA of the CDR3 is TGTGCCAGTAGTATATCGGACAGGGATGCTTTCTTT.

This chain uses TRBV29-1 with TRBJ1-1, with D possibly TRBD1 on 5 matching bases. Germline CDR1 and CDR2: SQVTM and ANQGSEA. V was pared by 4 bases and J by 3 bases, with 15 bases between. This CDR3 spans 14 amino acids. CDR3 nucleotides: TGCAGCGTTGGACCCAGGGTTGGATACACTGAAGCTTTCTTT. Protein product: CSVGPRVGYTEAFF.

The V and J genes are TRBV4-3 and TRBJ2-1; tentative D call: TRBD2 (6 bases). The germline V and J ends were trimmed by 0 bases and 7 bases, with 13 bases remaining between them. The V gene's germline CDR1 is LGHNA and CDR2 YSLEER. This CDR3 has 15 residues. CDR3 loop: CASSQDWRVVNEQFF. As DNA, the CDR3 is TGCGCCAGCAGCCAAGATTGGAGGGTGGTGAATGAGCAGTTCTTC.

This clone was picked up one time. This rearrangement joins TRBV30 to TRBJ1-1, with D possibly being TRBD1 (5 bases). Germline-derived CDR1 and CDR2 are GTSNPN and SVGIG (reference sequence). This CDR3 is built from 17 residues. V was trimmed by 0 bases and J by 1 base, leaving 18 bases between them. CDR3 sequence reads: CAWSVARVSSGNTEAFF. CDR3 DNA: TGTGCCTGGAGTGTAGCCAGGGTCAGTTCCGGGAACACTGAAGCTTTCTTT.

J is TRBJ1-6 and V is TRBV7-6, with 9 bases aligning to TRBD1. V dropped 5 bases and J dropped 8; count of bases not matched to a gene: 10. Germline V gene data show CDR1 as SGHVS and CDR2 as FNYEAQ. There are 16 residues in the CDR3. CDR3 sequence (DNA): TGTGCCAGCAGCCCCCGGGGACAGGGAGGATATTCACCCCTCCACTTT. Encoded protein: CASSPRGQGGYSPLHF.

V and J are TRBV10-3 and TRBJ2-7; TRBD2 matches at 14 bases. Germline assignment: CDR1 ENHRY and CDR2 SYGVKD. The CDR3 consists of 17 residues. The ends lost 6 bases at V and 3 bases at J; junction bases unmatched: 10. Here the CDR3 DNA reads TGTGCCATCAGACCGGGACTAGCGGGAGTCTACGGCTACGAGCAGTACTTC. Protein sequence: CAIRPGLAGVYGYEQYF.

The CDR3 sequence: CASSADQGWQPQHF. CDR3 nucleotides: TGTGCCAGCAGTGCAGACCAGGGGTGGCAGCCCCAGCATTTT. The chain joins TRBV28 to TRBJ1-5; D is possibly TRBD1 (6 bases). The germline gives CDR1 MDHEN, CDR2 SYDVKM. The V gene lost 5 bases and the J gene lost 7 bases, with 15 bases spanning the gap. The CDR3 runs to 14 residues.

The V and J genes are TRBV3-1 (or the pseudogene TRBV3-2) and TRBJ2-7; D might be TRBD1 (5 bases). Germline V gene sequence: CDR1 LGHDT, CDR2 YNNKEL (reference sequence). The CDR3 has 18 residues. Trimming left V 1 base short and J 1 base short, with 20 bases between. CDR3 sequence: CASSQAKGSPEDSYEQYF. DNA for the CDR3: TGTGCCAGCAGCCAAGCCAAGGGGTCGCCCGAAGATTCCTACGAGCAGTACTTC.

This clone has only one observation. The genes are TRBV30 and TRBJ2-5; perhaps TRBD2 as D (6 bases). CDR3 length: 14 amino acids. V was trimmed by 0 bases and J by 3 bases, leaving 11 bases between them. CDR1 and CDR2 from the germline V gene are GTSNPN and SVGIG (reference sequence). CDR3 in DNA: TGTGCCTGGAGTGTACGAGGAGGGAAAGAGACCCAGTACTTC. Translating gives CAWSVRGGKETQYF.

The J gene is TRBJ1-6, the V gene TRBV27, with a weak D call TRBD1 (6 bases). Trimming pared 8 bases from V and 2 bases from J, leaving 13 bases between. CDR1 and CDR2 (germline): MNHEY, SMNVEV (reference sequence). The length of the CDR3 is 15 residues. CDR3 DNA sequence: TGTGCCAGCGGTCAGGGGATTGCCTATAATTCACCCCTCCACTTT. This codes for CASGQGIAYNSPLHF.

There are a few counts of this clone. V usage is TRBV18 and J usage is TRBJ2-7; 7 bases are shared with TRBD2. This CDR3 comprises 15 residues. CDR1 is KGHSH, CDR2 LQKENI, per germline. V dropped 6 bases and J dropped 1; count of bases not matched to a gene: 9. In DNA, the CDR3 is TGTGCCAGCTCGCGCGACAGCGGGGCATCCTACGAGCAGTACTTC. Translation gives CASSRDSGASYEQYF.

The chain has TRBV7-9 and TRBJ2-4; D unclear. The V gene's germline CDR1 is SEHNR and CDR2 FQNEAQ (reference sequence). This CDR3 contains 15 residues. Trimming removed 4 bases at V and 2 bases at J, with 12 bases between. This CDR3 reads CASSSLGRSKNIQYF. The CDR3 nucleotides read TGTGCCAGCAGCTCCCTCGGTCGATCCAAAAACATTCAGTACTTC.

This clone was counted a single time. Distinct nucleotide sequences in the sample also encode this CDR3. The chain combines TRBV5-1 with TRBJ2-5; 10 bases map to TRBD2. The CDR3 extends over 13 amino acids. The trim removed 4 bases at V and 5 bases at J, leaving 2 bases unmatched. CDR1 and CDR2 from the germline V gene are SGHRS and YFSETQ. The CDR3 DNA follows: TGCGCCAGCAGCCTGGGACTAGCGGAGACCCAGTACTTC. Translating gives CASSLGLAETQYF.

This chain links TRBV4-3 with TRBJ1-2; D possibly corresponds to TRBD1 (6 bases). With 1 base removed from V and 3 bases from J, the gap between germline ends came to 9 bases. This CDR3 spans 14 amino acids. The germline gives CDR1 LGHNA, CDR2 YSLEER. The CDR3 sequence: CASSQGGQHYGYTF. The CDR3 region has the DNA TGCGCCAGCAGCCAAGGAGGACAGCACTATGGCTACACCTTC.

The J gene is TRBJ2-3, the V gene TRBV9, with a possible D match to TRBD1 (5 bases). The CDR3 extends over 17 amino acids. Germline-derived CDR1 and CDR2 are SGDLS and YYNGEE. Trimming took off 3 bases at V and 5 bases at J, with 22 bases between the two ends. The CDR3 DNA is TGTGCCAGCAGCGCAAACCCCAGGGTAGGAATCAGAGATACGCAGTATTTT. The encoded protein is CASSANPRVGIRDTQYF.

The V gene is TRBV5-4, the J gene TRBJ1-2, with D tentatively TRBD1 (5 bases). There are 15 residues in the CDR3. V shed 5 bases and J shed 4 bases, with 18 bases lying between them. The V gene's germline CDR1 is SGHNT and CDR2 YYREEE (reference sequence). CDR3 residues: CASSPNPLTGYGYTF. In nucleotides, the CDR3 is TGTGCCAGCAGTCCCAATCCTCTCACAGGCTATGGCTACACCTTC.